This TCR beta chain came from a study of T cells after yellow fever vaccination. Study summary: SMART-Seq v4 Ultra Low Input prepared libraries from low-cell fractions.

UMIs and a universal primer site were added when TCR cDNA was made by 5'RACE template switching. TCRdb passed the 5' RACE reads through MiXCR, listing each CDR3 protein once. The profile shows under 300,000 distinct CDR3 sequences, approximately 13% of them singletons. As to this clonotype: The antigen is unknown.

Trimming took off 2 bases at V and 8 bases at J, with 19 bases between the two ends. Germline CDR1 reads SGHTA; CDR2 reads FQGNSA. This CDR3 region has 16 residues. Overall study findings and caveats: Peak timing came faster in the weaker secondary response, day 5 versus 15. The appearance of a small share of clonotypes in both CD4 and CD8 compartments was observed.

Here the sequenced sample was CD4+ T cells sorted from PBMCs, taken 45 days after the yellow fever booster vaccination. The chain couples TRBV7-2 to TRBJ2-1; possibly TRBD2 for D (5 bases). The source of this sequence is a man aged 30 to 45 who received the YFV17D yellow fever vaccine. The CDR3 here is CASSLISIEHGDEQFF. In DNA, the CDR3 is TGTGCCAGCAGCTTAATATCGATAGAACACGGGGATGAGCAGTTCTTC.